One TCR beta chain is described in this entry. Its antigen is not known. Germline values: CDR1 MNHEY, CDR2 SMNVEV (reference sequence). Germline trimming cut 6 bases from V and 8 bases from J; bases unmatched to any gene: 12. The length of the CDR3 is 16 residues. These data come from a study of cytomegalovirus exposure and HLA in healthy donors. Study results and caveats: What a later analysis showed was that several of the most significant clusters appeared linked to common viral pathogens.

Researchers ran the PCR with 60 Vbeta and 13 Jbeta primers. Produced via immunoSEQ multiplex PCR; TCRdb's table is partial and in-frame only. The data contain 98,000 or so clones, 70% to 80% of them singletons. Sequenced: PBMCs. V is TRBV27 and J is TRBJ2-1; TRBD1 matches at 11 bases. This receptor was taken from a female donor in good health and CMV-seronegative. The CDR3 here is CASRAGGTGGSYEQFF. CDR3 nucleotide sequence: TGTGCCAGCAGGGCAGGGGGGACAGGGGGTTCTTATGAGCAGTTCTTC.